The 13 T cell receptor beta chains given below trace back to one sample, sequenced in a study of cytomegalovirus exposure and HLA in healthy donors. 13 Jbeta primers and 60 Vbeta primers were used for the PCR. The repertoire was sequenced with immunoSEQ multiplex PCR; TCRdb's copy has only in-frame clones and lacks some. The data contain 90,000 to 120,000 clones, less than 85% of them singletons. The sequenced material came from PBMCs. The receptors shown here come from a woman in her thirties or forties in good health and CMV-seropositive.

The rearrangement uses TRBV30 and TRBJ1-2, with TRBD1 matching 7 bases. This CDR3 is 13 amino acids long. The trim removed 7 bases at V and 2 bases at J, leaving 7 bases unmatched. Per germline, CDR1 GTSNPN and CDR2 SVGIG (reference sequence). CDR3 DNA: TGTGCCTCGGGACAGATCTTAAACTATGGCTACACCTTC. It codes for CASGQILNYGYTF.

The V and J genes are TRBV30 and TRBJ1-3; TRBD1 might be the D (5 bases). Germline CDR1 reads GTSNPN; CDR2 reads SVGIG (reference sequence). The V end lost 3 bases, the J end lost 0 bases, and 12 bases lay between the germline ends. The CDR3 totals 15 residues. The CDR3 nucleotides are TGTGCCTGGAGCTTGGGGCTTTACTCTGGAAACACCATATATTTT. This sequence encodes CAWSLGLYSGNTIYF.

The chain combines TRBV5-1 with TRBJ1-1; D is uncertain. V shed 2 bases and J shed 2 bases, with 10 bases lying between them. This CDR3 has 14 amino acids. Germline CDR1 SGHRS, CDR2 YFSETQ. This CDR3 reads CASSFREINTEAFF. The CDR3 DNA reads as TGCGCCAGCAGCTTTAGGGAGATTAACACTGAAGCTTTCTTT.

This clone was observed a few times. The chain combines TRBV5-4 with TRBJ1-2; 8 nucleotides align to TRBD1. Germline CDR1 and CDR2: SGHNT and YYREEE (reference sequence). This CDR3 region has 15 residues. Unmatched junction bases numbered 12, after V lost 4 bases and J lost 7 bases. The CDR3 reads CASSTADRVFVGYTF. CDR3 DNA: TGTGCCAGCAGCACGGCGGACAGGGTTTTTGTTGGCTACACCTTC.

The chain joins TRBV27 to TRBJ2-2, with TRBD2 identical over 9 bases. This CDR3 spans 15 amino acids. Germline CDR1 reads MNHEY; CDR2 reads SMNVEV (reference sequence). The trim removed 6 bases at V and 5 bases at J, leaving 7 bases unmatched. The CDR3 spells CASSIGGGGTGELFF. CDR3 DNA sequence: TGTGCCAGCAGCATCGGCGGGGGGGGGACCGGGGAGCTGTTTTTT.

The rearrangement uses TRBV19 and TRBJ2-5; 14 positions match TRBD2. The ends lost 6 bases at V and 2 bases at J; junction bases unmatched: 17. The CDR3 is 20 residues long. CDR1 and CDR2 (germline): LNHDA, SQIVND (reference sequence). CDR3 in DNA: TGTGCCAGTAGCGAAACAAGTTCCGGGACTAGCGGGGGATATCAAGAGACCCAGTACTTC. It yields the protein CASSETSSGTSGGYQETQYF. Full variable domain (outside the CDR3, taken from reference TRBV19 and TRBJ2-5): DGGITQSPKYLFRKEGQNVTLSCEQNLNHDAMYWYRQDPGQGLRLIYYSQIVNDFQKGDIAEGYSVSREKKESFPLTVTSAQKNPTAFYLCASSETSSGTSGGYQETQYFGPGTRLLVL.

The chain carries TRBV5-6 and TRBJ2-3; a possible D gene is TRBD1 (6 bases). CDR1 is SGHDT and CDR2 is YYEEEE in the germline V gene. The CDR3 consists of 19 residues. V was clipped by 0 bases and J by 2 bases, with 22 bases between them. DNA of the CDR3: TGTGCCAGCAGCTTGGGCTGGACAGCCCAAAGGGGTCCCACAGATACGCAGTATTTT. Protein product: CASSLGWTAQRGPTDTQYF.

The chain uses TRBV7-3 and TRBJ1-1; D remains unclear. Germline V lookup: CDR1 SGHTA, CDR2 FQGTGA. The CDR3 sequence is 13 residues long. V lost 6 bases to trimming and J lost 4 bases, with 12 bases between them. Here the CDR3 reads CASSSRRATEAFF. In nucleotides, the CDR3 is TGTGCCAGCAGTTCTAGGAGAGCCACTGAAGCTTTCTTT. The whole variable domain, remainder taken from reference TRBV7-3 and TRBJ1-1, is GAGVSQTPSNKVTEKGKYVELRCDPISGHTALYWYRQSLGQGPEFLIYFQGTGAADDSGLPNDRFFAVRPEGSVSTLKIQRTERGDSAVYLCASSSRRATEAFFGQGTRLTVV.

The chain uses TRBV30 and TRBJ1-5; D possibly corresponds to TRBD1 (6 bases). The V gene's germline CDR1 is GTSNPN and CDR2 SVGIG (reference sequence). This CDR3 is built from 16 residues. Trimming pared 2 bases from V and 2 bases from J, leaving 16 bases between. The CDR3 here is CAWSPNPGVGNQPQHF. In nucleotides, the CDR3 is TGTGCCTGGAGTCCGAACCCAGGGGTGGGCAATCAGCCCCAGCATTTT.

This chain joins TRBV30 and TRBJ1-2; D uncertain. Deletions cut 5 bases from V and 7 bases from J, with 8 bases between. This CDR3 spans 10 amino acids. Germline V gene sequence: CDR1 GTSNPN, CDR2 SVGIG (reference sequence). CDR3 DNA sequence: TGTGCCTGGTTCGGGAGTGGCTACACCTTC. This sequence encodes CAWFGSGYTF.

The chain combines TRBV19 with TRBJ1-6; a possible D gene is TRBD1 (5 bases). Trimming removed 8 bases at V and 5 bases at J, with 16 bases between. Germline CDR1 LNHDA, CDR2 SQIVND (reference sequence). The CDR3 runs 15 residues. CDR3 amino acids: CASPRRGQNNSPLHF. As DNA, the CDR3 is TGTGCCAGTCCCCGGAGGGGCCAAAATAATTCACCCCTCCACTTT. Looking up the rest from reference TRBV19 and TRBJ1-6 gives the full variable domain: DGGITQSPKYLFRKEGQNVTLSCEQNLNHDAMYWYRQDPGQGLRLIYYSQIVNDFQKGDIAEGYSVSREKKESFPLTVTSAQKNPTAFYLCASPRRGQNNSPLHFGNGTRLTVT.

V is TRBV9 and J is TRBJ2-2; D not resolved. Per the germline V gene, CDR1 is SGDLS and CDR2 is YYNGEE. The CDR3 covers 16 residues. V lost 0 bases and J lost 7, with 16 bases in between. The CDR3 region is CASSVGGPIRVGELFF. Written as DNA, the CDR3 is TGTGCCAGCAGCGTAGGAGGTCCTATTCGTGTCGGGGAGCTGTTTTTT.

The rearrangement uses TRBV7-3 and TRBJ2-1; D possibly corresponds to TRBD2 (7 bases). The germline V and J ends were trimmed by 2 bases and 7 bases, with 15 bases remaining between them. Germline lookup yields CDR1 SGHTA and CDR2 FQGTGA. CDR3 length: 15 amino acids. The CDR3 sequence: CASSLGLGGGNEQFF. DNA for the CDR3: TGTGCCAGCAGCTTAGGACTAGGGGGGGGGAATGAGCAGTTCTTC.